This note documents a single T cell receptor (beta chain) sequence. Its antigen specificity is not known. The record has no base qualities; no much larger clone is one base away. This specimen belongs to a study of blood T cell repertoires in COVID-19 (dated by TCRdb to the early 2020s). Concerning the study at large: Samples from collaborators originated in the United States, Italy and Spain and spanned both the acute and convalescent phases of COVID-19. The material from the prospective study consisted of cDNA or gDNA derived from T cells, B-cell-depleted T cells, or PBMCs. Subjects who had been exposed to COVID-19, were actively infected with it, or had recovered from it provided the deeply sampled blood TCRbeta repertoires that made up the dataset. The repertoires were released in a freely available public database intended as a resource for research on the immune response to SARS-CoV-2. Samples came from the ongoing ImmuneRACE study (first 160 participants) plus 1,254 subjects from 6 global collaborators. Sample metadata almost always included a de-identified subject ID, COVID-19 status, age in years and sex. Where available, HLA class I and class II types were taken from metadata supplied by the sample provider and were not determined by assay-based typing. The research as a whole found: The quantity of clinical and demographic metadata differed by source and by participant and was supplied without curation.

At one collaborating source in Seattle, patients were enrolled during active infection and were followed longitudinally through the course of disease. Each collaborating institution followed its own protocols to collect whole blood in K2EDTA tubes. For TCRbeta analysis, collaborators shipped samples as frozen whole blood, isolated PBMCs, or DNA extracted from either of those sample types. TCRbeta CDR3 regions were amplified from genomic DNA by means of the immunoSEQ Assay, a bias-controlled multiplex PCR. In the paper's pipeline: The number of nucleated cells in each sample was estimated by amplification of reference gene primers within the assay. To quantify the absolute abundance of each unique TCRbeta CDR3 rearrangement, sequence reads were collapsed and filtered. For each sample, productive Simpson clonality was calculated by taking the square root of Simpson's diversity index across productive rearrangements. Held by TCRdb, this immuneACCESS table contains in-frame sequences only and omits some clones. Under half of the omission traces to an unresolved V gene where checked; the cause of the rest is unknown. That table gives V, J and clone size, and the DNA gave D and trimming. Recorded for this sample are tens of thousands of clones; 83% of them occurred a single time. The ten most abundant clones make up about 9.4% of the sample.

The V and J ends are trimmed by 6 bases and 1 base, leaving 4 bases between them. From the cysteine up to the phenylalanine, the CDR3 has a length of 11 residues. The only DNA kept is the CDR3, 33 bases in frame from the first base. The germline V gene (reference sequence) specifies MNHEY as CDR1 and SMNVEV as CDR2. The sequence came from a man in his forties or fifties with COVID-19, enrolled during active disease. The chain couples TRBV27 to TRBJ2-7; confidence is insufficient to name the D gene. The sequenced sample was peripheral blood. The nucleotide sequence reads TGTGCCAGCAGCTCTTCCTACGAGCAGTACTTC. Translated, it gives CASSSSYEQYF.